Each of the 20 T cell receptor beta chains below was sequenced from the same sample in a study of blood T cell repertoires in COVID-19. The repertoire was sequenced with immunoSEQ multiplex PCR; TCRdb's copy has only in-frame clones and lacks some. The table shows 120,000 or so clones, with 82% occurring only once. The source material was peripheral blood. These receptors were taken from an older woman with acute or convalescent COVID-19.

Only a few counts were recorded for this clone. The chain recombines TRBV5-4 with TRBJ1-1, with a possible D match to TRBD1 (6 bases). This CDR3 has 13 amino acids. Germline assignment: CDR1 SGHNT and CDR2 YYREEE (reference sequence). V was clipped by 0 bases and J by 5 bases, with 8 bases between them. For the CDR3, the DNA is TGTGCCAGCAGCTTGGACAGGGCTACTGAAGCTTTCTTT. This encodes CASSLDRATEAFF. Full variable domain (remainder filled in from reference TRBV5-4 and TRBJ1-1): ETGVTQSPTHLIKTRGQQVTLRCSSQSGHNTVSWYQQALGQGPQFIFQYYREEENGRGNFPPRFSGLQFPNYSSELNVNALELDDSALYLCASSLDRATEAFFGQGTRLTVV.

This chain links TRBV29-1 with TRBJ1-2, with D uncertain. The germline CDR1 and CDR2 sequences are SQVTM and ANQGSEA. V dropped 4 bases and J dropped 4 bases, with 7 bases sitting between them. The CDR3 loop spans 11 amino acids. This CDR3 reads CSVGLSYGYTF. The CDR3 region has the DNA TGCAGCGTTGGGTTGAGCTATGGCTACACCTTC.

The chain employs TRBV12-3 or TRBV12-4 and TRBJ1-5; 7 bases map to TRBD1. The CDR3 loop spans 13 amino acids. With 4 bases clipped from V and 7 bases from J, the junction kept 4 bases outside the gene matches. CDR3 sequence reads: CASSSRQGQPQHF. The CDR3 DNA reads as TGTGCCAGCAGTTCCCGACAGGGACAGCCCCAGCATTTT.

The V call is TRBV5-1, the J call TRBJ2-7, with D uncertain. The CDR3 spans 15 residues. Germline V gene lookup returns CDR1 SGHRS and CDR2 YFSETQ. Trimming cost V 1 base and J 5 bases, with 16 bases left between them. CDR3 bases: TGCGCCAGCAGCTTGTGGTCGGCGGCAATTCACGAGCAGTACTTC. This encodes CASSLWSAAIHEQYF.

The CDR3 nucleotides are TGTGCCAGCAGTGACGGTCCCCAGGGACTTGCCGGTGGCTACACCTTC. Translation: CASSDGPQGLAGGYTF. The V gene is TRBV6-4, the J gene TRBJ1-2; the D gene is possibly TRBD1 (5 bases). The CDR3 extends over 16 amino acids. Germline-derived CDR1 and CDR2 are MRHNA and SNTAGT. Trimming stripped 2 bases from V and 7 bases from J, with 20 bases between.

CDR3 in amino acids: CASRSEGGDTQYF. For the CDR3, the DNA is TGTGCAAGTCGCTCCGAGGGGGGGGATACGCAGTATTTT. The chain combines TRBV12-2 with TRBJ2-3; TRBD2, the D gene given by the table, was not confirmed from the DNA. TRBV12-2 is reported as a pseudogene. The CDR3 spans 13 residues.

The rearrangement uses TRBV30 and TRBJ1-5; TRBD1 matches 12 bases. CDR3 length: 13 residues. Germline lookup yields CDR1 GTSNPN and CDR2 SVGIG (reference sequence). The junction had 5 bases not matched to a gene; V was cut back by 6 bases and J by 8 bases. Here the CDR3 reads CACGTGGWKPQHF. As DNA, the CDR3 is TGTGCCTGCGGGACAGGGGGCTGGAAGCCCCAGCATTTT.

This clone was detected once. The chain joins TRBV5-4 to TRBJ2-4; 8 nucleotides line up with TRBD2. The CDR3 covers 12 residues. V trimming: 2 bases; J trimming: 16 bases; junction bases outside the gene matches: 8. Germline CDR1 reads SGHNT; CDR2 reads YYREEE (reference sequence). In DNA, the CDR3 is TGTGCCAGCAGCTTTAATAGCGGGGTATTTTACTTC. Protein product: CASSFNSGVFYF.

The V call is TRBV19, the J call TRBJ1-2, with TRBD1 matching over 7 bases. There are 14 residues in the CDR3. The V and J ends lost 1 base and 4 bases, in that order; junction bases with no gene match: 3. Germline V gives CDR1 LNHDA, CDR2 SQIVND (reference sequence). The DNA for the CDR3 is TGTGCCAGTAGTATAGGGGCAGGGGGCTATGGCTACACCTTC. The encoded protein is CASSIGAGGYGYTF.

This chain uses TRBV6-6 with TRBJ2-2, with 8 bases aligning to TRBD1. The length of the CDR3 is 16 residues. Germline V gene sequence: CDR1 MNHNY, CDR2 SVGAGI (reference sequence). The J segment lost 2 bases and the V segment lost 5 bases, leaving 7 bases of the junction unmatched. Here the CDR3 reads CASSLQGAGNTGELFF. CDR3 bases: TGTGCCAGCAGTCTCCAGGGGGCAGGCAACACCGGGGAGCTGTTTTTT.

The sample holds many counts of this clone. V and J are TRBV18 and TRBJ1-6; TRBD1 agrees at 10 bases. Germline V CDR1 and CDR2: KGHSH, LQKENI. V shed 3 bases and J 9 bases; nucleotides not matched to a gene: 5. The CDR3 covers 15 residues. DNA of the CDR3: TGTGCCAGCTCACCCTCGGGACAGGGGACTTCACCCCTCCACTTT. Protein: CASSPSGQGTSPLHF.

The V call is TRBV29-1, the J call TRBJ2-1, with D possibly TRBD1 on 6 matching bases. The germline V and J ends were trimmed by 7 bases and 4 bases, with 17 bases remaining between them. The CDR3 extends over 14 amino acids. Germline values: CDR1 SQVTM, CDR2 ANQGSEA. CDR3 in DNA: TGCAGCGCCTCCGGCGACAGGAATTACAATGAGCAGTTCTTC. Its protein is CSASGDRNYNEQFF.

This clone was seen a few times. The chain combines TRBV7-2 with TRBJ2-1, with 8 bases lining up with TRBD1. V shed 5 bases and J 9 bases; nucleotides not matched to a gene: 6. This CDR3 comprises 13 residues. CDR1 is SGHTA and CDR2 is FQGNSA in the germline V gene. This chain's CDR3 is CASSGRTGSEQFF. The CDR3 coding sequence is TGTGCCAGCAGCGGAAGGACAGGGAGTGAGCAGTTCTTC.

The chain links TRBV5-1 to TRBJ1-2; TRBD1 agrees at 9 bases. Germline V gene data show CDR1 as SGHRS and CDR2 as YFSETQ. The CDR3 spans 14 residues. The J segment lost 5 bases and the V segment lost 0 bases, leaving 2 bases of the junction unmatched. CDR3 sequence (DNA): TGCGCCAGCAGCTTGGAGGGACAGGGATATGGCTACACCTTC. This gives the protein CASSLEGQGYGYTF.

The rearrangement links TRBV7-2 to TRBJ1-2; D is possibly TRBD1 (5 bases). Germline assignment: CDR1 SGHTA and CDR2 FQGNSA. The CDR3 consists of 12 residues. V shed 5 bases and J shed 5 bases, with 9 bases lying between them. CDR3 region: CASSIQGYGYTF. DNA for the CDR3: TGTGCCAGCAGCATCCAGGGATATGGCTACACCTTC.

V usage is TRBV21-1 and J usage is TRBJ1-2; TRBD1, as called in the table, went unchecked against the DNA. TRBV21-1 is termed a pseudogene. This CDR3 region has 17 residues. The CDR3 here is CASKSGTGAIGNYGYTF. In DNA form, the CDR3 reads TGTGCCAGCAAATCCGGGACAGGGGCCATCGGTAACTATGGCTACACCTTC.

DNA of the CDR3: TGTGCCAGCAGCCAAGGCAACAGGGCGACTAACTATGGCTACACCTTC. Encoded protein: CASSQGNRATNYGYTF. This chain connects TRBV3-1 (or the pseudogene TRBV3-2) to TRBJ1-2; weak D call: TRBD1 (6 bases). CDR1 LGHDT and CDR2 YNNKEL come from the germline V gene (reference sequence). The length of the CDR3 is 16 residues. With 1 base removed from V and 0 bases from J, the gap between germline ends came to 12 bases.

The V gene is TRBV20-1, the J gene TRBJ1-1, with D maybe TRBD1 (6 bases). CDR3 length: 11 residues. Germline V gene lookup returns CDR1 DFQATT and CDR2 SNEGSKA (reference sequence). Between the trimmed V and J ends, which lost 6 bases and 8 bases, there was a span of 13 bases. The CDR3 loop is CSASGAREAFF. CDR3 nucleotide sequence: TGCAGTGCGTCAGGGGCCCGAGAAGCTTTCTTT.

The chain is built from TRBV6-5 and TRBJ1-2; D perhaps matches TRBD1 (5 bases). CDR3 size: 14 residues. The V and J ends lost 8 bases and 1 base respectively, with 14 bases between them. The germline V gene encodes CDR1 MNHEY and CDR2 SVGAGI. The CDR3 DNA reads TGTGCCAGCGGCACCCGGGGGGGTAACTATGGCTACACCTTC. This sequence encodes CASGTRGGNYGYTF.

The chain is built from TRBV5-8 and TRBJ2-5, with TRBD2 identical over 15 bases. The trim removed 4 bases at V and 2 bases at J, leaving 6 bases unmatched. The germline gives CDR1 SGHTS, CDR2 YDEGEE. CDR3 size: 17 residues. The CDR3 sequence: CASSQGLAGGQQETQYF. The CDR3 DNA is TGTGCCAGCAGCCAGGGACTAGCGGGGGGACAACAAGAGACCCAGTACTTC.